The T cell receptor (beta chain) under discussion was sequenced for a study of shared clonotypes between healthy human individuals. Details on this clone: The same CDR3 arises from other DNA sequences in this sample as well.

Method: immunoSEQ multiplex PCR; TCRdb's copy keeps in-frame clones and lacks some. The sample holds 2 million to 2.5 million clones, just under 95% seen once. Terminally differentiated effector memory CD45RA+ cells were excluded from the naive CD8 cells, which were CD45RO-negative and positively selected for CCR7. With V trimmed by 0 bases and J by 5 bases, 9 bases remained unmatched. CDR1 is MNHEY, CDR2 SMNVEV, per germline (reference sequence). This CDR3 is built from 16 residues. The material sequenced was naive CD8+ T cells sorted from blood. The TCR sequence derives from a man between 18 and 35 years old in good health. This chain connects TRBV27 to TRBJ2-7, with TRBD1 matching over 8 bases. CDR3 sequence: CASSLSPGTGFHEQYF. The CDR3 bases are TGTGCCAGCAGTTTATCCCCCGGGACAGGATTCCACGAGCAGTACTTC.